This TCR beta chain was identified in a study of Tregs in tolerant kidney transplant recipients. In regard to this clone: Its antigen is as yet unknown.

TCRdb's table, derived via immunoSEQ multiplex PCR, lists solely in-frame clones and lacks some. The repertoire holds 65,000 or so clones, with 70% to 90% as singletons. Study-wide results and limits: Biological reproducibility was not directly addressed in this study.

V lost 5 bases to trimming and J lost 4 bases, with 15 bases between them. Per germline, CDR1 SGHNT and CDR2 YENEEA. This CDR3 is built from 15 residues. Mixed chimerism was transient after nonmyeloablative marrow transplants from related graft donors. Unstimulated regulatory T cells (CD4+CD25+CD127-), CD4+CD25- non-regulatory cells, CD4 and CD8 cells were FACS-sorted from thawed PBMCs. The chain couples TRBV11-3 to TRBJ2-1; D unclear. The receptor was isolated from a human patient who received a combined kidney and bone marrow transplant. Part of the T cells may come from the graft donor. Material: CD4+ T cells from blood (PBMCs), obtained 6 months after the transplant. CDR3 loop: CASSPTTLGYNEQFF. In DNA form, the CDR3 reads TGTGCCAGCAGCCCTACTACCCTCGGATACAATGAGCAGTTCTTC.